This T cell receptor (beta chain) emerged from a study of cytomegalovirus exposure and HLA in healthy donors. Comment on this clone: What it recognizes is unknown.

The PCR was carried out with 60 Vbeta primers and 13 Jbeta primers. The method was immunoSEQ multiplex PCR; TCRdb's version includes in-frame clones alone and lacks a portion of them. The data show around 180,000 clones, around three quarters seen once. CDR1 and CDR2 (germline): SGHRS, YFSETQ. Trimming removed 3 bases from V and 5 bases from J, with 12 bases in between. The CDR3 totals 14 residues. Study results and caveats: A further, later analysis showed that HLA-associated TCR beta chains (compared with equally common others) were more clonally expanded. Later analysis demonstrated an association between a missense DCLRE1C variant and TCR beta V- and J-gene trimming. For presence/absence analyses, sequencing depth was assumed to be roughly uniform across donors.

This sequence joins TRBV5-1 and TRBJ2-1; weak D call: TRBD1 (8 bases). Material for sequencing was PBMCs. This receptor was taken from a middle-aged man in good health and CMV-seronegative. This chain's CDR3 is CASSYTGGDNEQFF. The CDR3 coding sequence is TGCGCCAGCAGCTATACAGGGGGGGACAATGAGCAGTTCTTC.